This TCR beta chain emerged from a study of blood T cell repertoires in COVID-19. Study background: Whether acute or convalescent, the COVID-19 samples came from the United States, Italy and Spain.

Looked up from germline, CDR1 is SGHRS and CDR2 is YFSETQ. This CDR3 is built from 15 residues. This clone came up once. Germline and junction disagree at one end, which may indicate a read error. In the source study's methods: Estimates of nucleated cell counts were drawn from the amplification of reference gene primers. Only in-frame clones appear in the TCRdb table, and some are missing; sequencing was by immunoSEQ multiplex PCR. V and J calls and clone size are as listed in that table; D and trimming were resolved from the DNA. The sample has 300,000 to 500,000 clones; over 75% are singletons. The chain uses TRBV5-1 and TRBJ2-3; 7 bases align to TRBD1. Material: PBMCs or T cells enriched from blood (not recorded which). The sequence derives from a woman in her 40s with acute COVID-19. The CDR3 is CASSSQGVGTHTQYF. In DNA form, the CDR3 reads TGCGCCAGCAGCTCCCAGGGGGTCGGCACACATACGCAGTATTTT.